Included here is one T cell receptor (beta chain) sequence, with context. The V end lost 9 bases, the J end lost 4 bases, and 15 bases lay between the germline ends. From germline, CDR1 is MNHEY and CDR2 SVGAGI. The CDR3 extends over 13 amino acids. Original processing notes: Estimates of nucleated cell counts were drawn from the amplification of reference gene primers. Clones were read by immunoSEQ multiplex PCR, and TCRdb kept only the in-frame ones, dropping some. The V and J calls and clone size come from that table; D and trimming were worked out from the DNA. Of 150,000 to 200,000 clones in the sample, around 80% were seen once. The data derive from a study of blood T cell repertoires in COVID-19. Study context: The United States, Italy and Spain were the sources of the acute and convalescent COVID-19 samples.

Sequencing was done on a sample of peripheral blood. V is TRBV6-5 and J is TRBJ1-1, with D maybe TRBD1 (5 bases). The sequence derives from a woman older than 75 with acute or convalescent COVID-19. The CDR3 loop is CASFRRRGTEAFF. In DNA form, the CDR3 reads TGTGCCAGTTTCCGGCGGAGGGGCACTGAAGCTTTCTTT.